This T cell receptor (beta chain) was captured by sequencing in a study of PD-L1 blockade in urothelial cancer. Study-wide background: Of prior chemotherapy regimens, patients had received between 0 and 3.

The CDR3 extends over 15 amino acids. The germline V gene encodes CDR1 SGDLS and CDR2 YYNGEE. Trimming pared 4 bases from V and 0 bases from J, leaving 11 bases between. Generated by immunoSEQ multiplex PCR, the TCRdb table keeps only in-frame clones and is missing some. The sample lists tens of thousands of clones; about 80% were seen once. The number of samples from each patient was between 1 and 8, taken pretreatment and on-treatment. The sample in question was PBMCs, obtained around atezolizumab (anti-PD-L1) treatment. The source of this sequence is a man aged 65-85 years with urothelial cancer. This chain uses TRBV9 with TRBJ1-3, with D unclear. CDR3 region: CASSPDTLSGNTIYF. The CDR3 region has the DNA TGTGCCAGCAGCCCTGACACGCTCTCTGGAAACACCATATATTTT.